The 16 T cell receptor beta chains reported below all come from one sample, sequenced in a study of T cells in Graves' hyperthyroidism and ophthalmopathy (dated by TCRdb to 2018 to 2020). The library came from multiplex PCR. Sequenced on an Illumina HiSeq 2000. Amplification of TCR beta CDR3 regions was carried out from RNA transcripts. The first round of RT-PCR for the TCR CDR3 was performed with the HTBI primer set and the Qiagen OneStep RT-PCR kit. TCRdb redid the processing of the public reads, applying fastp at Q25 and MiXCR, and retained in-frame beta chains. Each record represents a unique CDR3 protein, reported with the most common genes and DNA among its rows. This sample is represented by about 510,000 distinct CDR3 sequences; around 13% of them were singletons. The top ten constitute 11% to 15% of the sample. The specimen sequenced was blood. The source of these receptors is a woman in her thirties or forties with Graves' hyperthyroidism.

This clonotype showed up many times. V gene TRBV2 combines with J gene TRBJ2-5, with TRBD1 matching over 7 bases. Germline CDR1 and CDR2: SNHLY and FYNNEI. The V and J ends lost 2 bases and 2 bases, in that order; junction bases with no gene match: 11. CDR3 length equals 17 residues. The CDR3: CASSERSGTAKQETQYF. CDR3 sequence (DNA): TGTGCCAGCAGTGAAAGGAGTGGGACAGCTAAACAAGAGACCCAGTACTTC.

The chain links TRBV24-1 to TRBJ2-3; 9 nucleotides align to TRBD2. The CDR3 runs 16 residues. Per germline, CDR1 KGHDR and CDR2 SFDVKD. V shed 3 bases and J 4 bases; nucleotides not matched to a gene: 7. The chain's CDR3 is CATSDAGTSRADTQYF. The DNA for the CDR3 is TGTGCCACCAGTGATGCCGGGACTAGCCGGGCAGATACGCAGTATTTT.

Ten or more counts support this clonotype. The chain links TRBV18 to TRBJ2-5; D is undetermined. Deletions cut 6 bases from V and 1 base from J, with 15 bases between. The CDR3 runs 15 residues. Germline-derived CDR1 and CDR2 are KGHSH and LQKENI. This CDR3 reads CASSLGLAAQETQYF. CDR3 nucleotide sequence: TGTGCCAGCTCCCTTGGGTTGGCGGCCCAAGAGACCCAGTACTTC.

This clonotype was detected many times. The rearrangement uses TRBV5-1 and TRBJ2-1; 7 positions match TRBD2. This CDR3 region has 16 residues. Germline V gene lookup returns CDR1 SGHRS and CDR2 YFSETQ. The V segment lost 3 bases and the J segment 3 bases; nucleotides outside the gene matches: 9. The CDR3 sequence: CASSWDYSWSYNEQFF. The CDR3 nucleotides are TGCGCCAGCAGCTGGGACTACTCTTGGAGCTACAATGAGCAGTTCTTC.

This clonotype has ten or more counts. The DNA for the CDR3 is TGCAGCGTTGAAGATGGGGTGTTCCGTAACGAGCAGTACTTC. Amino acids: CSVEDGVFRNEQYF. The chain is built from TRBV29-1 and TRBJ2-7; D is ambiguous. This CDR3 contains 14 residues. Trimming stripped 0 bases from V and 5 bases from J, with 14 bases between. Germline V gives CDR1 SQVTM, CDR2 ANQGSEA.

This clonotype was recorded many times. The genes are TRBV2 and TRBJ2-7, with a possible D match to TRBD2 (6 bases). The V end lost 6 bases, the J end lost 3 bases, and 9 bases lay between the germline ends. The CDR3 extends over 12 amino acids. Germline V gene sequence: CDR1 SNHLY, CDR2 FYNNEI. The CDR3 sequence is CASRGLHYEQYF. The CDR3 DNA is TGTGCCAGCAGGGGACTCCACTACGAGCAGTACTTC.

The sample holds many counts of this clonotype. This sequence joins TRBV20-1 and TRBJ2-2, with D tentatively TRBD1 (6 bases). CDR3 length: 16 residues. CDR1 and CDR2 from the germline V gene are DFQATT and SNEGSKA (reference sequence). V was trimmed by 1 base and J by 0 bases, leaving 12 bases between them. The DNA of the CDR3 is TGCAGTGCTAGAGGACAGGACGCCTCGAACACCGGGGAGCTGTTTTTT. Its translation is CSARGQDASNTGELFF.

The sample holds many counts of this clonotype. This chain joins TRBV29-1 and TRBJ1-5; the match to TRBD1 covers 8 bases. The ends lost 6 bases at V and 0 bases at J; junction bases unmatched: 4. From germline, CDR1 is SQVTM and CDR2 ANQGSEA. This CDR3 spans 14 amino acids. This CDR3 reads CSVRTGYSNQPQHF. In DNA, the CDR3 is TGCAGCGTCCGGACAGGGTATAGCAATCAGCCCCAGCATTTT.

This clonotype has more than one count but fewer than ten. V usage is TRBV30 and J usage is TRBJ2-6, with 9 bases aligning to TRBD2. The CDR3 runs 15 residues. Germline V gene lookup returns CDR1 GTSNPN and CDR2 SVGIG (reference sequence). CDR3 sequence reads: CPAGGEFSGANVLTF. CDR3 in DNA: TGTCCTGCGGGGGGGGAATTCTCTGGGGCCAACGTCCTGACTTTC.

Of note for this clonotype: This may be a read error, as it is one base from a much larger clone. The chain combines TRBV7-9 with TRBJ2-5, with D possibly matching TRBD2 (6 bases). Trimming shortened V by 8 bases and J by 5 bases, and 15 bases separated the two germline ends. The CDR3 extends over 13 amino acids. CDR1 is SEHNR, CDR2 FQNEAQ, per germline (reference sequence). The DNA of the CDR3 is TGTGCCAGCGTCCCTAACGGGAGTGAGACCCAGTACTTC. It codes for CASVPNGSETQYF. Supplemented by reference TRBV7-9 and TRBJ2-5, the full variable domain reads DTGVSQNPRHKITKRGQNVTFRCDPISEHNRLYWYRQTLGQGPEFLTYFQNEAQLEKSRLLSDRFSAERPKGSFSTLEIQRTEQGDSAMYLCASVPNGSETQYFGPGTRLLVL.

This clonotype appeared many times. This chain uses TRBV20-1 with TRBJ2-3, with TRBD2 as a possible D gene (6 bases). The CDR3 contains 15 residues. Trimming shortened V by 0 bases and J by 4 bases, and 14 bases separated the two germline ends. Germline values: CDR1 DFQATT, CDR2 SNEGSKA (reference sequence). The CDR3 reads CSARDWRWEADTQYF. CDR3 nucleotide sequence: TGCAGTGCTAGAGATTGGAGGTGGGAGGCAGATACGCAGTATTTT.

This clonotype was seen just once. V usage is TRBV19 and J usage is TRBJ2-5, with D unclear. Per germline, CDR1 LNHDA and CDR2 SQIVND (reference sequence). Trimming left V 3 bases short and J 3 bases short, with 11 bases between. The CDR3 spans 14 residues. This CDR3 reads CASSIMGTKETQYF. In DNA form, the CDR3 reads TGTGCCAGTAGTATTATGGGTACTAAAGAGACCCAGTACTTC.

Remarks on this clonotype: The junction departs from the called germline gene at one end, perhaps through a read error. The chain combines TRBV19 with TRBJ2-1; no reliable D call. This CDR3 is 13 amino acids long. The V gene's germline CDR1 is LNHDA and CDR2 SQIVND (reference sequence). CDR3 amino acids: CASSVERDNEQFF. CDR3 DNA: TGTGCCAGTAGTGTAGAAAGGGACAATGAGCAGTTCTTC.

This clonotype was seen only a few times. J is TRBJ2-7 and V is TRBV9, with 7 positions matching TRBD2. With 4 bases clipped from V and 4 bases from J, the junction kept 23 bases outside the gene matches. The CDR3 is 19 residues long. CDR1 and CDR2 from the germline V gene are SGDLS and YYNGEE. CDR3 sequence reads: CASSPRLAATSRDSYEQYF. CDR3 bases: TGTGCCAGCAGCCCCCGCCTCGCGGCGACTAGCAGAGATTCGTACGAGCAGTACTTC.

This clonotype was seen a few times. The chain is built from TRBV9 and TRBJ2-1; D may be TRBD2 (6 bases). V lost 0 bases and J 8 bases, leaving 9 bases between the germline ends. Looked up from germline, CDR1 is SGDLS and CDR2 is YYNGEE. The CDR3 is made up of 13 amino acids. The DNA of the CDR3 is TGTGCCAGCAGCGTAGCTTCGGGGGATGAGCAGTTCTTC. It yields the protein CASSVASGDEQFF. Full variable domain (outside the CDR3, taken from reference TRBV9 and TRBJ2-1): DSGVTQTPKHLITATGQRVTLRCSPRSGDLSVYWYQQSLDQGLQFLIQYYNGEERAKGNILERFSAQQFPDLHSELNLSSLELGDSALYFCASSVASGDEQFFGPGTRLTVL.

This clonotype was picked up a small number of times. This chain joins TRBV12-3 or TRBV12-4 and TRBJ2-4, with D perhaps matching TRBD2 (5 bases). Trimming cost V 3 bases and J 8 bases, with 8 bases left between them. The CDR3 has 12 residues. CDR3 DNA sequence: TGTGCCAGCAGTTTTAACGGGGACATTCAGTACTTC. Translated: CASSFNGDIQYF.